This entry describes one T cell receptor beta chain. This clonotype has just a few counts. Which antigen it targets is not known. Per-base qualities were not stored, and no clone one base away is much larger. Reading the label with the study, this specimen's treatment or condition is: in vitro stimulation with specific CMV peptide epitopes to enrich CMV-specific T cells. CDR1 and CDR2, looked up from the germline V gene, are SGHAT and FQNNGV. Cut back by 5 bases and 6 bases, the V and J ends lie 13 bases apart. Taken from cysteine to phenylalanine, the CDR3 has 14 residues. Only the CDR3 portion is preserved as DNA: 42 bases, with reading frame beginning at the first base. These data come from a study of T cell repertoires in cytomegalovirus infection (dated 2019 in TCRdb). Concerning the study at large: The peptide stimulations were aimed at well-studied HLA-B-restricted epitopes as well as recently identified HLA-C-restricted CMV epitopes, whose presentation resists viral immunomodulation. Donor HLA type was relevant to the analysis, because carriage of CMV infection together with the matching HLA type was indicated by public TCR beta signatures. The full study reports these points: Cumulative frequency of public TCR beta family members discriminated carriers of CMV infection plus the relevant HLA type in this cohort and an independent roughly 320-donor cohort. In the ex vivo response, HLA-C-restricted CMV-specific TCR beta clonotypes were dominant, and in two of eight donors the single most frequent clonotype came from this HLA-C-restricted group.

TCRdb shows the sequencer as Illumina HiSeq 1500. TCRdb ran its own pipeline on the public reads, namely fastp trimming at Q25 and MiXCR clone calling, and kept in-frame beta chains. Identical CDR3 protein sequences are pooled into one entry, listed with their most common genes and DNA. For this sample the table gives approximately 730,000 distinct CDR3 sequences, of which roughly 29% were detected only once. Jointly, the top ten make up 13% of the sample. The sample here was cultured CD8+ T cells from PBMCs, taken from culture after CMV antigen stimulation. The chain links TRBV11-2 with TRBJ2-2; no D gene call is confident. The TCR was taken from a human donor in good health (CMV status not recorded). Some clones in this sample may be carry-over from other donors' samples. CDR3 region: CASSLRAAAGELFF. The DNA reads as follows: TGTGCCAGCAGCCTCCGGGCGGCGGCCGGGGAGCTGTTTTTT.